A single T cell receptor beta chain is shown here with its context. Its cognate antigen is unknown. Clones were read by immunoSEQ multiplex PCR, and TCRdb kept only the in-frame ones, dropping some. The data show about 81,000 clones, under 95% seen once. The data were obtained in a study of T cell responses to AZD1222 COVID-19 vaccine. V trimming: 0 bases; J trimming: 6 bases; junction bases outside the gene matches: 5. This CDR3 has 16 residues. CDR1 and CDR2 from the germline V gene are KGHDR and SFDVKD. Whole-study findings and limits: It should be noted that donors were predominantly white British and more often female, and clonal diversity was possibly underestimated. A reported finding is that nearly half of spike-specific TCRs target unmutated variant regions.

The source material was peripheral blood, sampled 28 days after the second AZD1222 dose. V gene TRBV24-1 combines with J gene TRBJ2-2; 8 nucleotides match TRBD1. The source of this sequence is an adult who received the AZD1222 COVID-19 vaccine. The CDR3 loop is CATSDLGQGEAGELFF. The CDR3 coding sequence is TGTGCCACCAGTGATTTGGGACAGGGAGAGGCCGGGGAGCTGTTTTTT.